Each of the 29 T cell receptor beta chains below was sequenced from the same sample in a study of blood T cell repertoires in COVID-19. The data were produced by immunoSEQ multiplex PCR, yet TCRdb's version contains in-frame clones alone and is incomplete. Of approximately 170,000 clones listed, about 89% are singletons. The sample comprised PBMCs or T cells enriched from blood (not recorded which). The receptors here all came from a woman aged 18 to 35 who had recovered from COVID-19.

To note about this clone: At the DNA level, this CDR3 is encoded by other sequences in the same sample as well. The chain links TRBV11-3 to TRBJ2-2; D is uncertain. The CDR3 totals 14 residues. Trimming shortened V by 2 bases and J by 8 bases, and 12 bases separated the two germline ends. Germline V gives CDR1 SGHNT, CDR2 YENEEA. This CDR3 is CASSLSQAGGELFF. CDR3 bases: TGTGCCAGCAGCTTATCTCAGGCTGGTGGGGAGCTGTTTTTT.

This CDR3 reads CASSRTSGISYNEQFF. For the CDR3, the DNA is TGTGCCAGCAGCAGGACTAGCGGGATCTCCTACAATGAGCAGTTCTTC. The V call is TRBV7-6, the J call TRBJ2-1; TRBD2 matches at 12 bases. V shed 5 bases and J 0 bases; nucleotides not matched to a gene: 2. The CDR3 runs 16 residues. Germline CDR1 reads SGHVS; CDR2 reads FNYEAQ.

This chain joins TRBV27 and TRBJ2-7; TRBD1 matches 7 bases. The CDR3 sequence is 15 residues long. CDR1 and CDR2 from the germline V gene are MNHEY and SMNVEV (reference sequence). V was clipped by 3 bases and J by 3 bases; unmatched bases: 8. In DNA, the CDR3 is TGTGCCAGCAGTTTCCGGGACAGTCCTATCTACGAGCAGTACTTC. Encoded protein: CASSFRDSPIYEQYF.

The chain has TRBV11-2 and TRBJ1-3; D gene ambiguous. The germline V and J ends were trimmed by 5 bases and 0 bases, with 14 bases remaining between them. CDR1 is SGHAT and CDR2 is FQNNGV in the germline V gene. CDR3 length: 16 amino acids. The CDR3 DNA reads TGTGCCAGCAGCCTCACGGCGGCCCTCTCTGGAAACACCATATATTTT. It yields the protein CASSLTAALSGNTIYF.

The gene calls are TRBV7-2 and TRBJ2-2; tentative D call: TRBD2 (5 bases). The CDR3 loop spans 15 amino acids. Deletions cut 5 bases from V and 6 bases from J, with 16 bases between. Germline values: CDR1 SGHTA, CDR2 FQGNSA. The CDR3, as DNA: TGTGCCAGCAGCCCCCGGACTGGCGTCCCCGGGGAGCTGTTTTTT. Its translation: CASSPRTGVPGELFF.

CDR3 nucleotides: TGTGCCAGCAGCCGCCTCCAGCGGGAGGGCAACCGGGAGCTGTTTTTT. It yields the protein CASSRLQREGNRELFF. The genes are TRBV7-3 and TRBJ2-2, with 10 positions matching TRBD2. This CDR3 region has 16 residues. CDR1 and CDR2 from the germline V gene are SGHTA and FQGTGA. After removal of 5 bases from V and 9 bases from J, the junction contained 12 bases not matched to a gene. The whole variable domain, filled in from reference TRBV7-3 and TRBJ2-2, reads GAGVSQTPSNKVTEKGKYVELRCDPISGHTALYWYRQSLGQGPEFLIYFQGTGAADDSGLPNDRFFAVRPEGSVSTLKIQRTERGDSAVYLCASSRLQREGNRELFFGEGSRLTVL.

The V gene is TRBV5-1, the J gene TRBJ2-3, with D perhaps TRBD2 (5 bases). V dropped 6 bases and J dropped 5 bases, with 22 bases sitting between them. CDR1 SGHRS and CDR2 YFSETQ come from the germline V gene. This CDR3 region has 16 residues. The CDR3 loop reads CASNSGVWERRDTQYF. CDR3 in DNA: TGCGCCAGCAACTCCGGGGTGTGGGAGCGGAGAGATACGCAGTATTTT.

This chain connects TRBV6-4 to TRBJ2-1; 9 bases fit TRBD1. CDR3 length equals 15 residues. The V gene's germline CDR1 is MRHNA and CDR2 SNTAGT. V lost 5 bases, J lost 3 bases, and 5 bases stayed unmatched. The CDR3 DNA reads TGTGCCAGCAGTCACGCGGGACAGGGCTACAATGAGCAGTTCTTC. Its protein product is CASSHAGQGYNEQFF.

This rearrangement joins TRBV5-1 to TRBJ2-5; TRBD2 matches at 7 bases. This CDR3 comprises 15 residues. J was trimmed by 2 bases and V by 4 bases; bases with no gene match: 8. CDR1 is SGHRS and CDR2 is YFSETQ in the germline V gene. CDR3 protein: CASSQAGPHQETQYF. In DNA, the CDR3 is TGCGCCAGCAGCCAAGCGGGGCCACATCAAGAGACCCAGTACTTC.

This clone was seen just once. The J gene is TRBJ2-2, the V gene TRBV6-5; D is perhaps TRBD1 (5 bases). CDR1 is MNHEY and CDR2 is SVGAGI in the germline V gene. The CDR3 is made up of 12 amino acids. V gave up 6 bases and J gave up 6 bases, with 8 bases separating them. CDR3 sequence: CASSRVAGELFF. CDR3 bases: TGTGCCAGCAGCAGGGTTGCCGGGGAGCTGTTTTTT.

The DNA for the CDR3 is TGCGCCAGCAGCTTGGGACTAGCGGATCAAGAGACCCAGTACTTC. Its translation is CASSLGLADQETQYF. This chain joins TRBV5-1 and TRBJ2-5; 9 bases agree with TRBD2. V shed 0 bases, J shed 2 bases, and the junction held 2 bases outside the gene matches. The CDR3 sequence is 15 residues long. Per germline, CDR1 SGHRS and CDR2 YFSETQ.

This sequence joins TRBV9 and TRBJ2-1; 10 bases fit TRBD2. CDR3 length: 16 amino acids. Trimming removed 4 bases from V and 9 bases from J; junction bases left unmatched: 13. Germline assignment: CDR1 SGDLS and CDR2 YYNGEE. The CDR3 is CASSREGASGRVEQFF. The DNA for the CDR3 is TGTGCCAGCAGCCGGGAGGGGGCTAGCGGGAGAGTTGAGCAGTTCTTC.

The V call is TRBV2, the J call TRBJ1-2; 7 bases map to TRBD1. The germline V gene has CDR1 SNHLY and CDR2 FYNNEI. This CDR3 spans 16 amino acids. V was clipped by 8 bases and J by 6 bases; unmatched bases: 18. CDR3 in amino acids: CASPTPRRATGNGYTF. CDR3 in DNA: TGTGCCAGCCCAACCCCCCGCAGGGCGACAGGGAATGGCTACACCTTC.

This sequence joins TRBV10-3 and TRBJ2-7; no definite D call. This CDR3 spans 13 amino acids. Germline V CDR1 and CDR2: ENHRY, SYGVKD. V dropped 5 bases and J dropped 2 bases, with 10 bases sitting between them. CDR3 amino acids: CAISKPTTYEQYF. The CDR3 nucleotides are TGTGCCATCAGTAAACCCACTACCTACGAGCAGTACTTC.

The CDR3 reads CASSNPGGRSALPATNEKLFF. The DNA for the CDR3 is TGTGCCAGCAGCAACCCCGGGGGTAGGAGTGCCCTCCCGGCAACTAATGAAAAACTGTTTTTT. The chain uses TRBV3-1 (or the pseudogene TRBV3-2) and TRBJ1-4; weak D call: TRBD1 (5 bases). The ends were cut back, 5 bases at V and 0 bases at J, with 28 bases in the middle. The CDR3 runs to 21 residues. Germline CDR1 reads LGHDT; CDR2 reads YNNKEL (reference sequence).

The chain carries TRBV5-1 and TRBJ1-4; 8 bases match TRBD1. Germline V gene data show CDR1 as SGHRS and CDR2 as YFSETQ. This CDR3 has 16 residues. Losses at the gene ends were 5 bases for V and 3 bases for J; bases not matched to a gene: 9. Written as DNA, the CDR3 is TGCGCCAGCAGAGACGGGGCAGGGGGCGCTAATGAAAAACTGTTTTTT. Residues: CASRDGAGGANEKLFF.

This chain uses TRBV7-9 with TRBJ2-1; TRBD2 might be the D (6 bases). The germline V and J ends were trimmed by 2 bases and 2 bases, with 16 bases remaining between them. The CDR3 has 17 residues. The germline CDR1 and CDR2 sequences are SEHNR and FQNEAQ (reference sequence). The CDR3 loop reads CASSLRSARETYNEQFF. As DNA, the CDR3 is TGTGCCAGCAGCTTAAGGTCCGCACGGGAGACCTACAATGAGCAGTTCTTC. Supplemented by reference TRBV7-9 and TRBJ2-1, the full variable domain reads DTGVSQNPRHKITKRGQNVTFRCDPISEHNRLYWYRQTLGQGPEFLTYFQNEAQLEKSRLLSDRFSAERPKGSFSTLEIQRTEQGDSAMYLCASSLRSARETYNEQFFGPGTRLTVL.

The genes are TRBV18 and TRBJ1-6; unclear D gene. This CDR3 spans 13 amino acids. The ends were cut back, 6 bases at V and 10 bases at J, with 13 bases in the middle. Germline CDR1 and CDR2: KGHSH and LQKENI. Here the CDR3 reads CASSPSLRSPLHF. The DNA of the CDR3 is TGTGCCAGCTCGCCCTCTCTGAGATCACCCCTCCACTTT.

The chain is built from TRBV13 and TRBJ1-1; TRBD1 is a possible D gene (6 bases). Between the trimmed V and J ends, which lost 5 bases and 1 base, there was a span of 14 bases. Germline CDR1 PRHDT, CDR2 FYEKMQ (reference sequence). The CDR3 sequence is 15 residues long. CDR3 loop: CASSQGEQGNTEAFF. DNA of the CDR3: TGTGCCAGCAGCCAAGGTGAACAGGGGAACACTGAAGCTTTCTTT.

The chain joins TRBV2 to TRBJ1-2; the match to TRBD1 covers 11 bases. CDR1 and CDR2 from the germline V gene are SNHLY and FYNNEI. This CDR3 region has 16 residues. V was clipped by 2 bases and J by 8 bases; unmatched bases: 10. The CDR3 DNA sequence: TGTGCCAGCAGTGAACTGGCAGGACAGGGGGCGAGGGGCTACACCTTC. This translates into CASSELAGQGARGYTF. Full variable domain (rest looked up from reference TRBV2 and TRBJ1-2): EPEVTQTPSHQVTQMGQEVILRCVPISNHLYFYWYRQILGQKVEFLVSFYNNEISEKSEIFDDQFSVERPDGSNFTLKIRSTKLEDSAMYFCASSELAGQGARGYTFGSGTRLTVV.

The chain recombines TRBV5-3 with TRBJ2-3; 10 bases line up with TRBD2. TRBV5-3 is sorted into the ORF group, with uncertain function. The CDR3 loop spans 14 amino acids. The V and J ends lost 4 bases and 6 bases, in that order; junction bases with no gene match: 5. CDR3 DNA: TGTGCCAGAAGCCTAGCGGGAGAGAATGATACGCAGTATTTT. Translating gives CARSLAGENDTQYF.

The chain joins TRBV5-1 to TRBJ2-1; D is perhaps TRBD2 (7 bases). Germline V gene sequence: CDR1 SGHRS, CDR2 YFSETQ. V lost 4 bases, J lost 5 bases, and 19 bases lay in between. This CDR3 region has 16 residues. The CDR3 sequence: CASSPLGRGGDNEQFF. In DNA form, the CDR3 reads TGCGCCAGCAGCCCCCTCGGTAGGGGGGGGGACAATGAGCAGTTCTTC.

The chain carries TRBV9 and TRBJ2-5, with 10 bases lining up with TRBD1. CDR3 size: 16 residues. V lost 3 bases and J lost 4; bases outside the gene matches: 9. Germline V lookup: CDR1 SGDLS, CDR2 YYNGEE. CDR3 protein: CASSGETGGQGETQYF. The CDR3 DNA sequence: TGTGCCAGCAGCGGGGAGACAGGGGGCCAGGGAGAGACCCAGTACTTC. The full variable domain, with the rest looked up from reference TRBV9 and TRBJ2-5, is DSGVTQTPKHLITATGQRVTLRCSPRSGDLSVYWYQQSLDQGLQFLIQYYNGEERAKGNILERFSAQQFPDLHSELNLSSLELGDSALYFCASSGETGGQGETQYFGPGTRLLVL.

This clone showed up just a few times. The chain has TRBV5-4 and TRBJ1-1, with a weak D call TRBD1 (5 bases). Germline CDR1 and CDR2: SGHNT and YYREEE (reference sequence). This CDR3 has 14 residues. V was cut by 5 bases and J by 1 base, with 12 bases left in between. CDR3 nucleotide sequence: TGTGCCAGCAGGCACGGACACTCGAACACTGAAGCTTTCTTT. It specifies CASRHGHSNTEAFF.

This chain connects TRBV19 to TRBJ2-7, with 7 bases that match TRBD1. The CDR3 contains 16 residues. The V gene's germline CDR1 is LNHDA and CDR2 SQIVND (reference sequence). The ends lost 4 bases at V and 0 bases at J; junction bases unmatched: 9. CDR3 sequence: CASSRQRQGSSYEQYF. The CDR3 DNA is TGTGCCAGTAGTAGGCAACGACAGGGAAGCTCCTACGAGCAGTACTTC.

This sequence joins TRBV5-1 and TRBJ2-7; 7 bases are shared with TRBD2. V dropped 0 bases and J dropped 2; count of bases not matched to a gene: 5. The length of the CDR3 is 15 residues. CDR1 is SGHRS and CDR2 is YFSETQ in the germline V gene. This CDR3 is CASSLASAGAYEQYF. For the CDR3, the DNA is TGCGCCAGCAGCTTGGCTTCTGCGGGGGCCTACGAGCAGTACTTC. The full variable domain, its missing parts supplied by reference TRBV5-1 and TRBJ2-7, is KAGVTQTPRYLIKTRGQQVTLSCSPISGHRSVSWYQQTPGQGLQFLFEYFSETQRNKGNFPGRFSGRQFSNSRSEMNVSTLELGDSALYLCASSLASAGAYEQYFGPGTRLTVT.

Points on this clone: In the same sample, other DNA sequences code for this CDR3. The V and J genes are TRBV24-1 and TRBJ2-3; D is possibly TRBD2 (6 bases). Trimming left V 5 bases short and J 0 bases short, with 8 bases between. Looked up from germline, CDR1 is KGHDR and CDR2 is SFDVKD. The CDR3 sequence is 14 residues long. The CDR3 coding sequence is TGTGCCACCAGTGGAAGCGGGAGCACAGATACGCAGTATTTT. It translates to CATSGSGSTDTQYF.

This sequence joins TRBV7-8 and TRBJ2-4, with D maybe TRBD2 (6 bases). The CDR3 loop spans 15 amino acids. V gave up 5 bases and J gave up 9 bases, with 20 bases separating them. Germline V gene lookup returns CDR1 SGHVS and CDR2 FQNEAQ. The CDR3, as DNA: TGTGCCAGCAGCCCCGACGGAACTAGGAGGGGCATTCAGTACTTC. Translated, it gives CASSPDGTRRGIQYF.

This clone was recorded once. The chain combines TRBV7-3 with TRBJ2-2; D remains ambiguous. CDR1 and CDR2 (germline): SGHTA, FQGTGA. The germline V and J ends were trimmed by 5 bases and 3 bases, with 10 bases remaining between them. This CDR3 has 14 residues. The CDR3 DNA is TGTGCCAGCAGCCGGAACAGAGACACCGGGGAGCTGTTTTTT. Translated: CASSRNRDTGELFF.